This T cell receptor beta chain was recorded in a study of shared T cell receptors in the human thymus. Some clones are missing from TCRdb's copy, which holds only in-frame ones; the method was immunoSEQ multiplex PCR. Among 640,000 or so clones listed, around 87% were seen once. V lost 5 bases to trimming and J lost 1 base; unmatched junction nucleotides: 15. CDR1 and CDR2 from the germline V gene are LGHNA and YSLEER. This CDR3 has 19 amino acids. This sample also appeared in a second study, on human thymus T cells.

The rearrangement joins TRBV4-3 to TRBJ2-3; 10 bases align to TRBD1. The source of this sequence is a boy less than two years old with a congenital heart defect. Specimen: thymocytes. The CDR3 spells CASSVGGTGAPGGTDTQYF. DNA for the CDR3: TGCGCCAGCAGCGTAGGCGGGACAGGGGCGCCCGGGGGCACAGATACGCAGTATTTT.